Presented here are 10 T cell receptor beta chains from one specimen sequenced in a study of memory CD4+ T cells and cytomegalovirus serostatus. The data were produced by immunoSEQ multiplex PCR, yet TCRdb's version contains in-frame clones alone and is incomplete. The sample carries 35,000 to 50,000 clones, around 80% recorded once. Single viable CD3+CD4+CD8-CD45RO+ cells were sorted as the memory CD4+ T cells. The specimen sequenced was memory CD4+ T cells from blood. The receptors derive from an adult in good health and CMV-seronegative.

The chain has TRBV7-9 and TRBJ2-1, with D perhaps TRBD2 (7 bases). V lost 5 bases to trimming and J lost 7 bases, with 15 bases between them. This CDR3 has 14 amino acids. The V gene's germline CDR1 is SEHNR and CDR2 FQNEAQ (reference sequence). The CDR3 spells CASSGNGGQNEQFF. The CDR3 DNA reads TGTGCCAGCAGCGGAAACGGGGGGCAGAATGAGCAGTTCTTC.

The chain has TRBV4-1 and TRBJ2-1; D unclear. Germline values: CDR1 MGHRA, CDR2 YSYEKL. This CDR3 is 13 amino acids long. Trimming removed 3 bases from V and 4 bases from J, with 7 bases in between. CDR3 in amino acids: CASSHSLYNEQFF. The CDR3 DNA follows: TGCGCCAGCAGCCATTCCCTTTACAATGAGCAGTTCTTC.

This chain joins TRBV9 and TRBJ1-5; D is uncertain. Germline assignment: CDR1 SGDLS and CDR2 YYNGEE. The V end was cut by 3 bases, the J end by 1 base, with 8 bases between. The CDR3 covers 14 residues. CDR3 loop: CASSADVSNQPQHF. CDR3 in DNA: TGTGCCAGCAGCGCGGACGTGAGCAATCAGCCCCAGCATTTT. Looking up the rest from reference TRBV9 and TRBJ1-5 gives the full variable domain: DSGVTQTPKHLITATGQRVTLRCSPRSGDLSVYWYQQSLDQGLQFLIQYYNGEERAKGNILERFSAQQFPDLHSELNLSSLELGDSALYFCASSADVSNQPQHFGDGTRLSIL.

The chain couples TRBV6-5 to TRBJ2-5; D not certain. The CDR3 is 14 amino acids. Trimming left V 4 bases short and J 2 bases short, with 11 bases between. Germline CDR1 reads MNHEY; CDR2 reads SVGAGI. CDR3 residues: CASSSLRLQETQYF. In DNA, the CDR3 is TGTGCCAGCAGTTCGCTCCGTTTGCAAGAGACCCAGTACTTC.

The chain carries TRBV12-5 and TRBJ2-5; possibly TRBD1 for D (5 bases). V was clipped by 4 bases and J by 5 bases, with 17 bases between them. This CDR3 has 15 residues. Germline V gene lookup returns CDR1 LGHNT and CDR2 FRNRAP. The CDR3 loop reads CASGWGSNHGETQYF. The CDR3 DNA reads as TGTGCTAGTGGTTGGGGCAGTAATCATGGGGAGACCCAGTACTTC.

This sequence joins TRBV11-2 and TRBJ2-5, with 9 bases that match TRBD2. CDR1 is SGHAT and CDR2 is FQNNGV in the germline V gene. J gave up 5 bases and V 0 bases, and 7 bases lay outside the gene matches. The CDR3 contains 16 residues. CDR3 nucleotide sequence: TGTGCCAGCAGCTTAGATCGGGGTAGCGGGAGTGAGACCCAGTACTTC. Its translation is CASSLDRGSGSETQYF.

The J gene is TRBJ2-3, the V gene TRBV6-1; D call uncertain. V lost 6 bases, J lost 1 base, and 11 bases lay in between. Germline V gene lookup returns CDR1 MNHNS and CDR2 SASEGT. The CDR3 has 14 amino acids. CDR3 region: CASSDGWGTDTQYF. The CDR3 nucleotides are TGTGCCAGCAGCGACGGTTGGGGCACAGATACGCAGTATTTT.

This clone was counted once. In DNA form, the CDR3 reads TGTGCCAGCCGCGAGATTAACTACGAGCAGTACTTC. Translating gives CASREINYEQYF. The chain combines TRBV28 with TRBJ2-7; the D is unclear. This CDR3 region has 12 residues. The germline V and J ends were trimmed by 8 bases and 3 bases, with 11 bases remaining between them. Germline V gene data show CDR1 as MDHEN and CDR2 as SYDVKM. Supplemented by reference TRBV28 and TRBJ2-7, the full variable domain reads DVKVTQSSRYLVKRTGEKVFLECVQDMDHENMFWYRQDPGLGLRLIYFSYDVKMKEKGDIPEGYSVSREKKERFSLILESASTNQTSMYLCASREINYEQYFGPGTRLTVT.

The V gene is TRBV30, the J gene TRBJ1-1, with TRBD1 identical over 7 bases. The CDR3 length is 13 residues. Germline V gene lookup returns CDR1 GTSNPN and CDR2 SVGIG (reference sequence). V lost 8 bases, J lost 5 bases, and 11 bases stayed unmatched. The CDR3 region is CAVGRQGGTEAFF. Here the CDR3 DNA reads TGTGCCGTCGGCCGGCAGGGGGGTACTGAAGCTTTCTTT.

The J gene is TRBJ2-5, the V gene TRBV5-1; 7 bases are a match to TRBD1. Trimming removed 4 bases from V and 3 bases from J; junction bases left unmatched: 6. This CDR3 is built from 14 residues. The germline gives CDR1 SGHRS, CDR2 YFSETQ. In nucleotides, the CDR3 is TGCGCCAGCAGCCCGACAGGGCCTGAAGAGACCCAGTACTTC. Amino acid sequence: CASSPTGPEETQYF.